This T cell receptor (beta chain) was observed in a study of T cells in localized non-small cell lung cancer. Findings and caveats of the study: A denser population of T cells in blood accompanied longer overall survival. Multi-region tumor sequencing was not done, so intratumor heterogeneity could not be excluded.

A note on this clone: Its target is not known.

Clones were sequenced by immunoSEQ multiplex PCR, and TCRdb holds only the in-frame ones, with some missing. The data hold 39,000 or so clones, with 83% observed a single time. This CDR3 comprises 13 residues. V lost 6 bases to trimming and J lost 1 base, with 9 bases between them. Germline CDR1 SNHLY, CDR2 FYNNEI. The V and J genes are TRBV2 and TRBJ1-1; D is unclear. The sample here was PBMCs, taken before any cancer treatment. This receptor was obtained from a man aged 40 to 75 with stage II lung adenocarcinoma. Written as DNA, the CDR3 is TGTGCCAGCAGCTCAATGAAGAACACTGAAGCTTTCTTT. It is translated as CASSSMKNTEAFF.